This entry concerns a single T cell receptor (beta chain). The CDR3 is 12 residues long. Trimming took 9 bases from V and 7 from J; bases not matched to a gene: 6. Germline CDR1 LGHDT, CDR2 YNNKEL (reference sequence). Original data processing: Nucleated cell counts were estimated from reference gene primer amplification. TCRdb's table, derived via immunoSEQ multiplex PCR, lists solely in-frame clones and lacks some. That table is the source of V, J and clone size, and D and trimming were worked out from the DNA. The data contain 410,000 or so clones, about nine tenths of them singletons. The data stem from a study of blood T cell repertoires in COVID-19. Study summary: Acute and convalescent COVID-19 samples came from the United States, Italy and Spain. T cells, B-cell-depleted T cells, or PBMCs provided the cDNA or gDNA that served as material.

V usage is TRBV3-1 (or the pseudogene TRBV3-2) and J usage is TRBJ2-4, with 7 bases matching TRBD1. The receptor was derived from a woman younger than 45 with active or convalescent COVID-19. The specimen sequenced was peripheral blood. The CDR3 protein is CARQGESNIQYF. The CDR3, as DNA: TGTGCCAGGCAGGGGGAGTCTAACATTCAGTACTTC.